These 7 T cell receptor beta chains originate from one sample sequenced in a study of glioma-infiltrating T cells. Amplification of TCR alpha and beta CDR3 regions from RNA used iRepertoire nested multiplex PCR. TCRdb passed the multiplex PCR reads through MiXCR, listing each CDR3 protein once. The data contain 17,000 or so distinct CDR3 sequences, 58% of them singletons. Sequencing input: glioma tissue, nonneoplastic brain tissue, or PBMCs (not recorded which). All receptors derive from a human donor with low-grade glioma or glioblastoma, undergoing nonglioma brain surgery, or in good health (not recorded which).

The CDR3 loop is CSARVPSGGSYEQYF. In nucleotides, the CDR3 is TGCAGTGCTAGGGTACCGTCGGGGGGCTCCTACGAGCAGTACTTC. V is TRBV20-1 and J is TRBJ2-7; 7 bases match TRBD2. The CDR3 is 15 residues long. With V trimmed by 3 bases and J by 0 bases, 8 bases remained unmatched. Germline V gene data show CDR1 as DFQATT and CDR2 as SNEGSKA (reference sequence).

The V gene is TRBV6-9, the J gene TRBJ2-1; D is undetermined. Per germline, CDR1 MNHGY and CDR2 SVAAGI. With 4 bases removed from V and 5 bases from J, the gap between germline ends came to 9 bases. This CDR3 region has 13 residues. The CDR3 DNA sequence: TGTGCCAGCAGTTCCCAGGCCCACAATGAGCAGTTCTTC. It translates to CASSSQAHNEQFF.

The V and J genes are TRBV27 and TRBJ2-7; D unclear. Germline assignment: CDR1 MNHEY and CDR2 SMNVEV (reference sequence). V lost 2 bases to trimming and J lost 0 bases, with 17 bases between them. CDR3 length equals 17 residues. The CDR3 loop reads CASSLIPPRFSSYEQYF. Here the CDR3 DNA reads TGTGCCAGCAGTTTAATCCCACCCCGCTTTAGCTCCTACGAGCAGTACTTC.

V usage is TRBV4-2 and J usage is TRBJ2-3; D unresolved. V shed 5 bases and J shed 0 bases, with 3 bases lying between them. Germline CDR1 and CDR2: LGHNA and YNFKEQ. The CDR3 has 12 amino acids. The CDR3, as DNA: TGTGCCAGCAGCTTTAGCACAGATACGCAGTATTTT. Translation gives CASSFSTDTQYF.

This clonotype is labeled as medium-sized. The J gene is TRBJ1-1, the V gene TRBV6-1, with TRBD1 as a possible D gene (5 bases). V lost 6 bases and J 6 bases, leaving 14 bases between the germline ends. CDR1 and CDR2 (germline): MNHNS, SASEGT. This CDR3 is built from 13 residues. The CDR3 DNA is TGTGCCAGCAGACACCAGGGTTCGGCTGAAGCTTTCTTT. It translates to CASRHQGSAEAFF.

The chain recombines TRBV20-1 with TRBJ1-5, with TRBD1 as a possible D gene (5 bases). Trimming stripped 5 bases from V and 1 base from J, with 9 bases between. This CDR3 has 13 residues. CDR1 and CDR2 from the germline V gene are DFQATT and SNEGSKA (reference sequence). CDR3 in DNA: TGCAGTGCTTACCGGGACAGCAATCAGCCCCAGCATTTT. Encoded protein: CSAYRDSNQPQHF.

This clonotype was counted a few times. The gene calls are TRBV6-6 and TRBJ1-3; D not resolved. Germline V gene data show CDR1 as MNHNY and CDR2 as SVGAGI (reference sequence). This CDR3 region has 16 residues. V lost 0 bases and J lost 4, with 13 bases in between. The CDR3 sequence: CASSYSLTSSGNTIYF. Here the CDR3 DNA reads TGTGCCAGCAGTTACTCTCTGACATCATCCGGAAACACCATATATTTT.